The 18 T cell receptor beta chains reported below all come from one sample, sequenced in a study of blood T cells in healthy people across ages. Using a J-beta primer mix together with a sample-barcoded 5' primer, a second PCR was run for about 6 to 11 cycles. One entry per CDR3 protein results from TCRdb running MiXCR on the 5' RACE reads. The top ten hold around 13% of the sample, which has 1 million to 1.2 million distinct CDR3 sequences, around two fifths seen once. The sequenced sample was blood. These receptors came from a man aged 18 to 30 in good health.

V gene TRBV9 combines with J gene TRBJ2-5, with D unclear. V lost 2 bases and J lost 5, with 13 bases in between. CDR3 length equals 14 residues. Germline CDR1 SGDLS, CDR2 YYNGEE. The CDR3 coding sequence is TGTGCCAGCAGCGTCCAAGACTCGTTGGAGACCCAGTACTTC. The encoded protein is CASSVQDSLETQYF.

V gene TRBV29-1 combines with J gene TRBJ1-2; no definite D call. The CDR3 loop spans 14 amino acids. CDR1 and CDR2 (germline): SQVTM, ANQGSEA. The V end lost 6 bases, the J end lost 4 bases, and 18 bases lay between the germline ends. The CDR3 DNA is TGCAGCGTAAACCGTGACGCCACTTCCTATGGCTACACCTTC. Translation: CSVNRDATSYGYTF.

The chain combines TRBV20-1 with TRBJ2-1, with D possibly TRBD1 on 5 matching bases. CDR1 is DFQATT and CDR2 is SNEGSKA in the germline V gene (reference sequence). The V gene lost 1 base and the J gene lost 1 base, with 17 bases spanning the gap. CDR3 size: 17 residues. The CDR3 sequence: CSARVWAGSLSYNEQFF. CDR3 in DNA: TGCAGTGCTAGAGTTTGGGCAGGGTCCCTATCCTACAATGAGCAGTTCTTC.

This clonotype was counted only a few times. The V and J genes are TRBV27 and TRBJ2-5; tentatively, D is TRBD1 (5 bases). Trimming removed 5 bases at V and 5 bases at J, with 15 bases between. CDR1 and CDR2 from the germline V gene are MNHEY and SMNVEV (reference sequence). The CDR3 runs 14 residues. In DNA form, the CDR3 reads TGTGCCAGCAGTCCCCTGGGGCAAGGGGAGACCCAGTACTTC. Its protein is CASSPLGQGETQYF.

This clonotype was seen more than once but under ten times. The gene calls are TRBV3-1 and TRBJ2-3; D remains unclear. The CDR3 covers 12 residues. Trimming removed 6 bases at V and 2 bases at J, with 6 bases between. The V gene's germline CDR1 is LGHDT and CDR2 YNNKEL (reference sequence). CDR3 nucleotide sequence: TGTGCCAGCAGGGGGAACACAGATACGCAGTATTTT. It translates to CASRGNTDTQYF.

The chain uses TRBV7-9 and TRBJ2-1, with TRBD1 matching over 9 bases. Germline CDR1 is SEHNR and CDR2 is FQNEAQ (reference sequence). This CDR3 region has 17 residues. The J segment lost 5 bases and the V segment lost 5 bases, leaving 13 bases of the junction unmatched. CDR3 residues: CASSPPAGQGRHNEQFF. The CDR3 coding sequence is TGTGCCAGCAGCCCCCCCGCTGGACAGGGGAGGCACAATGAGCAGTTCTTC.

The chain couples TRBV2 to TRBJ1-6, with D unresolved. V lost 1 base and J 7 bases, leaving 14 bases between the germline ends. The CDR3 is 16 residues long. The germline V gene has CDR1 SNHLY and CDR2 FYNNEI. DNA of the CDR3: TGTGCCAGCAGTGAAGAATTTGCCATCGGAAATTCACCCCTCCACTTT. This gives the protein CASSEEFAIGNSPLHF.

The rearrangement joins TRBV6-6 to TRBJ1-6; D gene uncertain. The CDR3 is made up of 16 amino acids. Germline CDR1 reads MNHNY; CDR2 reads SVGAGI (reference sequence). Deletions cut 5 bases from V and 0 bases from J, with 11 bases between. Here the CDR3 reads CASSGQDYSYNSPLHF. CDR3 bases: TGTGCCAGCAGTGGCCAGGATTACTCCTATAATTCACCCCTCCACTTT.

This clonotype has a handful of counts. The chain employs TRBV5-5 and TRBJ1-5, with 8 bases lining up with TRBD1. CDR1 is SGHKS and CDR2 is YYEKEE in the germline V gene (reference sequence). There are 15 residues in the CDR3. The J segment lost 4 bases and the V segment lost 4 bases, leaving 7 bases of the junction unmatched. The CDR3 DNA reads as TGTGCCAGCAGCCACGGACAGGGCGGGAATCAGCCCCAGCATTTT. The encoded protein is CASSHGQGGNQPQHF.

This clonotype has a handful of counts. The CDR3 reads CASSSIGPNYGYTF. The CDR3 DNA sequence: TGTGCCAGCAGTTCTATAGGACCAAACTATGGCTACACCTTC. This chain connects TRBV27 to TRBJ1-2; no clear D gene. This CDR3 is built from 14 residues. Per germline, CDR1 MNHEY and CDR2 SMNVEV (reference sequence). Trimming took off 4 bases at V and 2 bases at J, with 11 bases between the two ends.

The rearrangement joins TRBV6-6 to TRBJ1-3, with no clear D. This CDR3 comprises 14 residues. Per germline, CDR1 MNHNY and CDR2 SVGAGI (reference sequence). Trimming left V 0 bases short and J 7 bases short, with 10 bases between. The CDR3 DNA follows: TGTGCCAGCAGTTACTCGCACAGTGGGAACACCATATATTTT. It specifies CASSYSHSGNTIYF.

This chain uses TRBV21-1 with TRBJ1-1. TRBV21-1 is termed a pseudogene. This CDR3 contains 10 residues. CDR3 bases: TGTGCCAGCAGCAAAATCCCAGCTTTCTTT. As protein: CASSKIPAFF.

V gene TRBV7-3 combines with J gene TRBJ2-3; TRBD2 matches 9 bases. The CDR3 totals 14 residues. The V and J ends lost 4 bases and 8 bases, in that order; junction bases with no gene match: 7. Germline CDR1 and CDR2: SGHTA and FQGTGA. The CDR3 region has the DNA TGTGCCAGCAGCTCTTTTGGCGGGGGGGCTACGCAGTATTTT. Translation: CASSSFGGGATQYF.

This clonotype was observed a few times. This chain links TRBV9 with TRBJ1-2; no clear D. The ends were cut back, 3 bases at V and 3 bases at J, with 15 bases in the middle. The germline CDR1 and CDR2 sequences are SGDLS and YYNGEE. CDR3 size: 15 residues. Here the CDR3 DNA reads TGTGCCAGCAGCGGGCTCAGTGGTCGGGACTATGGCTACACCTTC. Protein product: CASSGLSGRDYGYTF.

This clonotype has a handful of counts. The rearrangement uses TRBV5-1 and TRBJ1-2; D is uncertain. V was trimmed by 0 bases and J by 8 bases, leaving 11 bases between them. The CDR3 covers 13 residues. Germline V CDR1 and CDR2: SGHRS, YFSETQ. The CDR3 spells CASSLEAETGYTF. The CDR3 nucleotides are TGCGCCAGCAGCTTGGAAGCAGAGACCGGCTACACCTTC.

The chain uses TRBV27 and TRBJ1-2; D ambiguous. Per the germline V gene, CDR1 is MNHEY and CDR2 is SMNVEV (reference sequence). The CDR3 has 13 amino acids. The V gene lost 5 bases and the J gene lost 4 bases, with 11 bases spanning the gap. The CDR3 nucleotides are TGTGCCAGCAGTCTAGACCCTGTCTATGGCTACACCTTC. This gives the protein CASSLDPVYGYTF.

The chain has TRBV30 and TRBJ2-1, with a weak D call TRBD2 (6 bases). CDR1 and CDR2 (germline): GTSNPN, SVGIG (reference sequence). Trimming took off 4 bases at V and 2 bases at J, with 12 bases between the two ends. The CDR3 spans 14 residues. This CDR3 reads CAWMAGRAYNEQFF. For the CDR3, the DNA is TGTGCCTGGATGGCGGGACGGGCCTACAATGAGCAGTTCTTC.

This sequence joins TRBV12-3 or TRBV12-4 and TRBJ2-7, with 9 bases lining up with TRBD2. The CDR3 contains 18 residues. V shed 5 bases, J shed 5 bases, and the junction held 19 bases outside the gene matches. Here the CDR3 reads CASSPSFWSSGGSDEQYF. For the CDR3, the DNA is TGTGCCAGCAGTCCGTCGTTTTGGAGTAGCGGGGGTTCCGACGAGCAGTACTTC.